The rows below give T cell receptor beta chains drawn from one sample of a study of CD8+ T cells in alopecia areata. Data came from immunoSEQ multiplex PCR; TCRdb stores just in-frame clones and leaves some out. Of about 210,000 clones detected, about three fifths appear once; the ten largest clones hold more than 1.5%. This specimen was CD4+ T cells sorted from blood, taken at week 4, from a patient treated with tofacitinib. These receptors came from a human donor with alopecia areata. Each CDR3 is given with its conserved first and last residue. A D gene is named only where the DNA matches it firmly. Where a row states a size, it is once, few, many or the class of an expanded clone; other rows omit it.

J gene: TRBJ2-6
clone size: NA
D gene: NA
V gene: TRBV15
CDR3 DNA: TGTGCCACCAGCAGAGACAACACGTACTCTGGGGCCAACGTCCTGACTTTC
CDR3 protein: CATSRDNTYSGANVLTF

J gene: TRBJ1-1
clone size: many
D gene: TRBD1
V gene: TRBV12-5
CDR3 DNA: TGTGCTAGTGGTTTGGGGCAGGGGGCGCGGGAAGCTTTCTTT
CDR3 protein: CASGLGQGAREAFF

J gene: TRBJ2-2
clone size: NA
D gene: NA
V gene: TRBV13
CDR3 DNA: TGTGCCAGCAGCTTAGGAGTTACCGGGGAGCTGTTTTTT
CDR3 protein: CASSLGVTGELFF

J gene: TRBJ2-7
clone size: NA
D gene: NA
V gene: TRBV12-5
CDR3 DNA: TGTGCTAGTGCCCCTCGAGCAGGGCTGGGCTACGAGCAGTACTTC
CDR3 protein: CASAPRAGLGYEQYF

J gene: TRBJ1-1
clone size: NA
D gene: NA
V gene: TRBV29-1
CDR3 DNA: TGCAGCGGTATACTCCAGGGCACTGAAGCTTTCTTT
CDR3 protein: CSGILQGTEAFF

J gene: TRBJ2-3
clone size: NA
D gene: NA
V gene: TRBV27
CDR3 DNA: TGTGCCAGCAGCCAAGACGGTAGGACGCAGTATTTT
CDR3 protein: CASSQDGRTQYF

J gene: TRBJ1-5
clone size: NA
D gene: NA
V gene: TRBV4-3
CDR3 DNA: TGCGCCAGCAGCCAGGGGCGGAACAATCAGCCCCAGCATTTT
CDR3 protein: CASSQGRNNQPQHF

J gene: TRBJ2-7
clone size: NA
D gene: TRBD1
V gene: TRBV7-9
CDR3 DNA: TGTGCCAGCAGTTACGGGACAGACTACGAGCAGTACTTC
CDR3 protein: CASSYGTDYEQYF

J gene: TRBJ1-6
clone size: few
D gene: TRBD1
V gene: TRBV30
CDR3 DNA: TGTGCCTGGAGTGGAAGGGACAGAACTAATTCACCCCTCCACTTT
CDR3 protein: CAWSGRDRTNSPLHF

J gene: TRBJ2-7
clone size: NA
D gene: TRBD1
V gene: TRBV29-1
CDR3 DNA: TGCAGCGCCCTCCTCCGGGACAGGGGGTCACTCTCCTACGAGCAGTACTTC
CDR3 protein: CSALLRDRGSLSYEQYF

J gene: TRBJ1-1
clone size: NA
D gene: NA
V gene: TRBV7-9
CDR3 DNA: TGTGCCAGCAGCGCCTCCAGGGGCACTGAAGCTTTCTTT
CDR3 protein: CASSASRGTEAFF

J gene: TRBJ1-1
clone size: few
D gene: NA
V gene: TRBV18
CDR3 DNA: TGTGCCAGCTCACCCGAAGGGAACACTGAAGCTTTCTTT
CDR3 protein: CASSPEGNTEAFF

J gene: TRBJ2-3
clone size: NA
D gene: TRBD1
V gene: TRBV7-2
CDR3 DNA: TGTGCCAGCAGCTCGACAGGGAATGTGGCAGATACGCAGTATTTT
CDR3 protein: CASSSTGNVADTQYF

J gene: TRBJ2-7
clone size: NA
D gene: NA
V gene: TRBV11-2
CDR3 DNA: TGTGCCAGCAGCGCCAGACAGAATTCCTACGAGCAGTACTTC
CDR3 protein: CASSARQNSYEQYF

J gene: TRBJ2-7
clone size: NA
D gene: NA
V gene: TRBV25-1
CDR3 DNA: TGTGCCAGCAGAGAGGAAGGGTACGAGCAGTACTTC
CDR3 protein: CASREEGYEQYF

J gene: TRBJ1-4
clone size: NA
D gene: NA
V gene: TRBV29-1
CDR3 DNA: TGCAGCGTTGAACCTGCAACTAATGAAAAACTGTTTTTT
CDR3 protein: CSVEPATNEKLFF

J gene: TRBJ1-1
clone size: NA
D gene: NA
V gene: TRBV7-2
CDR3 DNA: TGTGCCAGCAGCTTAGTCTCCCGAGGCGACGGTGAAGCTTTCTTT
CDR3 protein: CASSLVSRGDGEAFF

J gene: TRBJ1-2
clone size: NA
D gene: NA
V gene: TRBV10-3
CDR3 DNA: TGTGCCATCAGTGAAGGGGCAGATTATGGCTACACCTTC
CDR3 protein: CAISEGADYGYTF

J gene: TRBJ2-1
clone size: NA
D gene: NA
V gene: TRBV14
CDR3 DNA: TGTGCCAGCAGCCGGAGGGGGATATACAATGAGCAGTTCTTC
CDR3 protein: CASSRRGIYNEQFF

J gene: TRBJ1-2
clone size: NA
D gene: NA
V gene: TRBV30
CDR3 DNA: TGTGCCTGGAGTTCGAGAGGCTATGGCTACACCTTC
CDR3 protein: CAWSSRGYGYTF

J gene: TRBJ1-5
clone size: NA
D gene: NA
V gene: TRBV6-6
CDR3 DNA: TGTGCCAGCAAGGGGCGGTTTGGTGATAGCAATCAGCCCCAGCATTTT
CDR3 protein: CASKGRFGDSNQPQHF

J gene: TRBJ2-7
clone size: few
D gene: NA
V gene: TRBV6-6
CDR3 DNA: TGTGCCAGCAGCTCAGCCTTACAGGTCGAGCAGTACTTC
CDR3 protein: CASSSALQVEQYF

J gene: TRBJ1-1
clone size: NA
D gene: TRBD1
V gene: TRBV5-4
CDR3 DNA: TGTGCCAGCAGCTTGCGGACAGGGTTGAACACTGAAGCTTTCTTT
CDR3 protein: CASSLRTGLNTEAFF

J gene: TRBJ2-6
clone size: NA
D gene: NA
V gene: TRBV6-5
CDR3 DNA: TGTGCCAGCTCGGGCTCTGGGGCCAACGTCCTGACTTTC
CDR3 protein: CASSGSGANVLTF

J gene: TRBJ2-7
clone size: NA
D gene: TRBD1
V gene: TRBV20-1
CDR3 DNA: TGCAGTGCTACGGACAGGACGGAGCAGTACTTC
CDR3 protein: CSATDRTEQYF

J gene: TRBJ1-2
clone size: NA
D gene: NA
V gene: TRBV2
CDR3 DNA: TGTGCCAGCAGTGGACAAGGAAACTATGGCTACACCTTC
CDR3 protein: CASSGQGNYGYTF

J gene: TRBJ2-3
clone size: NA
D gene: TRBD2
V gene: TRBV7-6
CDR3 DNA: TGTGCCAGCAGCCAACAAGGGTCTAGCGGGGGCTCAGATACGCAGTATTTT
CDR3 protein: CASSQQGSSGGSDTQYF

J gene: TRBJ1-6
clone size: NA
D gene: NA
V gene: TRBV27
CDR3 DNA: TGTGCCAGCAGTTGGGAGGGGGTGGATTCACCCCTCCACTTT
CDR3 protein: CASSWEGVDSPLHF

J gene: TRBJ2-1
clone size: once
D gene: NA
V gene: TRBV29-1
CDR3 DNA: TGCAGCGCCTCAGCGGGAACCGACAGGACGCATGAGCAGTTCTTC
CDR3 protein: CSASAGTDRTHEQFF

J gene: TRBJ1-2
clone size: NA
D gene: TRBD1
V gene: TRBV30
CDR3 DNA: TGTGCCTGGAGCCTTTCAGGGGGCGGCTATGGCTACACCTTC
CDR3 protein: CAWSLSGGGYGYTF

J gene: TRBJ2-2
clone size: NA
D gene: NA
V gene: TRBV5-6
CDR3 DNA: TGTGCCAGCAGGTACAGAAACACCGGGGAGCTGTTTTTT
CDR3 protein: CASRYRNTGELFF

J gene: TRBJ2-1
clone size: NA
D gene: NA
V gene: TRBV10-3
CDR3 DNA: TGTGCCACCGGGGGCCATCACAATGAGCAGTTCTTC
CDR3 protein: CATGGHHNEQFF

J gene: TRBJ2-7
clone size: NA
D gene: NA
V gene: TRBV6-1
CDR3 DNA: TGTGCCAGCGGTAGCGGGACAGGGTTTCTCGAGCAGTACTTC
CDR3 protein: CASGSGTGFLEQYF